Shown below are 10 T cell receptor beta chains from a single sample sequenced in a study of blood T cell repertoires in COVID-19. Only in-frame clones appear in the TCRdb table, and some are missing; sequencing was by immunoSEQ multiplex PCR. The data contain tens of thousands of clones, around 80% of them seen just once; the ten biggest clones take up roughly 10%. Sequenced: peripheral blood. These receptors were taken from a man younger than 40 with COVID-19, enrolled during active disease.

In DNA form, the CDR3 reads TGCAGCGTTCTGGGACAGAATAATGAAAAACTGTTTTTT. It encodes CSVLGQNNEKLFF. V gene TRBV29-1 combines with J gene TRBJ1-4; 7 bases are a match to TRBD1. There are 13 residues in the CDR3. V shed 5 bases, J shed 4 bases, and the junction held 4 bases outside the gene matches. CDR1 is SQVTM, CDR2 ANQGSEA, per germline.

The sample holds a few counts of this clone. This chain uses TRBV5-1 with TRBJ2-3; perhaps TRBD2 as D (6 bases). The CDR3 runs to 12 residues. Germline V gene sequence: CDR1 SGHRS, CDR2 YFSETQ. Trimming removed 4 bases from V and 8 bases from J, with 11 bases in between. This CDR3 is CASSIEEGTQYF. Written as DNA, the CDR3 is TGCGCCAGCAGCATTGAGGAGGGTACGCAGTATTTT.

This chain links TRBV9 with TRBJ2-2; D might be TRBD1 (5 bases). Germline assignment: CDR1 SGDLS and CDR2 YYNGEE. The V and J ends lost 0 bases and 1 base respectively, with 7 bases between them. The CDR3 is made up of 15 amino acids. The CDR3 DNA reads as TGTGCCAGCAGCGTAGTTCAGGGGAACACCGGGGAGCTGTTTTTT. It is translated as CASSVVQGNTGELFF.

The rearrangement links TRBV9 to TRBJ1-5; D call uncertain. The V and J ends lost 6 bases and 3 bases respectively, with 13 bases between them. The germline CDR1 and CDR2 sequences are SGDLS and YYNGEE. CDR3 length equals 14 residues. The CDR3 sequence is CASTGRRINQPQHF. As DNA, the CDR3 is TGTGCCAGCACCGGACGGAGGATCAATCAGCCCCAGCATTTT.

V is TRBV28 and J is TRBJ1-1; D uncertain. The CDR3 is 14 residues long. From germline, CDR1 is MDHEN and CDR2 SYDVKM. Between the trimmed V and J ends, which lost 6 bases and 6 bases, there was a span of 17 bases. CDR3 coding DNA: TGTGCCAGCAGCCCCCCGGGTACCTCCCCTGAAGCTTTCTTT. This encodes CASSPPGTSPEAFF.

This clone has just a few counts. The gene calls are TRBV5-5 and TRBJ1-4; D remains ambiguous. The germline V gene has CDR1 SGHKS and CDR2 YYEKEE (reference sequence). This CDR3 region has 16 residues. V was trimmed by 6 bases and J by 5 bases, leaving 20 bases between them. Written as DNA, the CDR3 is TGTGCCAGCAACCCTACCCGCTCCGACTTAAATGAAAAACTGTTTTTT. Translation gives CASNPTRSDLNEKLFF. Supplemented by reference TRBV5-5 and TRBJ1-4, the full variable domain reads DAGVTQSPTHLIKTRGQQVTLRCSPISGHKSVSWYQQVLGQGPQFIFQYYEKEERGRGNFPDRFSARQFPNYSSELNVNALLLGDSALYLCASNPTRSDLNEKLFFGSGTQLSVL.

This clone was counted between two and nine times. V is TRBV5-1 and J is TRBJ1-4; 7 nucleotides align to TRBD1. The CDR3 sequence is 13 residues long. Trimming took 6 bases from V and 2 from J; bases not matched to a gene: 1. The germline CDR1 and CDR2 sequences are SGHRS and YFSETQ. CDR3 sequence reads: CASKTGTNEKLFF. CDR3 DNA: TGCGCCAGCAAGACAGGGACTAATGAAAAACTGTTTTTT.

V usage is TRBV19 and J usage is TRBJ1-4; 8 bases are shared with TRBD1. Looked up from germline, CDR1 is LNHDA and CDR2 is SQIVND (reference sequence). CDR3 size: 14 residues. Trimming at V came to 4 bases and at J to 6 bases, leaving 4 bases not matched to a gene. CDR3 residues: CASSTTQGDEKLFF. The CDR3 nucleotides read TGTGCCAGTAGTACCACACAGGGGGATGAAAAACTGTTTTTT.

V usage is TRBV15 and J usage is TRBJ1-2; a possible D gene is TRBD1 (5 bases). The CDR3 extends over 13 amino acids. In germline, CDR1 is LNHNV, CDR2 YYDKDF (reference sequence). V dropped 5 bases and J dropped 7 bases, with 14 bases sitting between them. CDR3 amino acids: CATSPGLSGGYTF. As DNA, the CDR3 is TGTGCCACCAGCCCGGGACTATCGGGTGGCTACACCTTC.

This chain connects TRBV2 to TRBJ2-1; unclear D gene. The germline gives CDR1 SNHLY, CDR2 FYNNEI. Between the trimmed V and J ends, which lost 4 bases and 5 bases, there was a span of 6 bases. This CDR3 spans 12 amino acids. The CDR3 loop reads CASSVTHNEQFF. DNA for the CDR3: TGTGCCAGCAGTGTTACACACAATGAGCAGTTCTTC.